The entry that follows covers one T cell receptor (beta chain) sequence. This CDR3 is 15 amino acids long. Germline V gene data show CDR1 as MNHNY and CDR2 as SVGAGI (reference sequence). The ends lost 0 bases at V and 11 bases at J; junction bases unmatched: 10. These data are taken from a study of blood T cell repertoires in COVID-19. About the research overall: T cells, B-cell-depleted T cells, or PBMCs provided the cDNA or gDNA that served as material.

Only in-frame clones appear in the TCRdb table, and some are missing; sequencing was by immunoSEQ multiplex PCR. There are a few hundred thousand clones in the sample; approximately 87% occur only once, and around 9.3% lies in the top ten. The receptor was derived from a woman in her 50s who had recovered from COVID-19. The gene calls are TRBV6-6 and TRBJ1-5, with 7 bases lining up with TRBD1. Sequenced sample: PBMCs or T cells enriched from blood (not recorded which). CDR3 nucleotide sequence: TGTGCCAGCAGTTACTCGCCTACAGGGGTTGTAGCCCAGCATTTT. Amino acids: CASSYSPTGVVAQHF.